This T cell receptor beta chain was sequenced for a study of cytomegalovirus exposure and HLA in healthy donors. Findings and caveats of the study: The classifier, whose performance was assessed in both the original and validation cohorts, reportedly diagnosed cytomegalovirus status with high specificity and sensitivity. Within an earlier analysis, most TCR beta V segments proved productive either about 87% or about 30% of the time. Later on, an analysis tied 15,000 to 20,000 TCR beta sequences to HLA alleles at 0.05 false discovery rate.

This clone ranks as medium-sized (0.01 to 0.1%). Its target is not known. In germline, CDR1 is LNHDA, CDR2 SQIVND (reference sequence). This CDR3 has 12 residues. V lost 6 bases and J lost 5, with 9 bases in between. Researchers ran the PCR with 60 Vbeta and 13 Jbeta primers. The table came from immunoSEQ multiplex PCR; TCRdb's copy has only in-frame clones and leaves some out. The table has more than 85,000 clones, 76% seen once; the top ten hold around 3.8%. The chain uses TRBV19 and TRBJ2-3; D remains ambiguous. The origin of this receptor is a woman aged 45-60 years in good health and CMV-seropositive. Input material: PBMCs. The CDR3 loop is CASRLSGDTQYF. The CDR3 DNA sequence: TGTGCCAGTAGATTGTCCGGAGATACGCAGTATTTT.